The 21 T cell receptor beta chains reported below all come from one sample, sequenced in a study of regulatory T cells in long-lasting Graves disease. For TCR beta, libraries came from iRepertoire HTBI primers and Arm-PCR of CDR3 regions. Via MiXCR, TCRdb re-called the multiplex PCR reads, giving one row per CDR3 protein. This sample has hundreds of thousands of distinct CDR3 sequences; approximately 15% occur once, and the top ten carry 15% to 20%. Time point: newly diagnosed GD, antithyroid drugs for less than 3 months. RNA isolated from PBMCs was used to make the TCR library. These data also formed part of another study, on T cells in Graves' hyperthyroidism and ophthalmopathy.

Sequenced material: peripheral blood mononuclear cells (PBMCs), taken at new diagnosis, from a patient treated with antithyroid drugs. The receptor set was obtained from a woman aged 25-40 years with Graves disease.

V usage is TRBV2 and J usage is TRBJ2-7; weak D call: TRBD1 (6 bases). CDR3 size: 14 residues. Germline V gene data show CDR1 as SNHLY and CDR2 as FYNNEI. The V end lost 6 bases, the J end lost 2 bases, and 14 bases lay between the germline ends. The CDR3 is CASSQADSPYEQYF. The CDR3 DNA reads TGTGCCAGCAGCCAAGCGGACAGTCCCTACGAGCAGTACTTC.

The DNA of the CDR3 is TGTGCCAGCAGCCCCGCAGGGAAGCTAGCGGGAGGCCGCGTCACAGATACGCAGTATTTT. The encoded protein is CASSPAGKLAGGRVTDTQYF. This sequence joins TRBV5-5 and TRBJ2-3; 11 bases are a match to TRBD2. CDR3 length: 20 residues. J was trimmed by 2 bases and V by 4 bases; bases with no gene match: 18. Germline values: CDR1 SGHKS, CDR2 YYEKEE (reference sequence). The full variable domain, completed using reference TRBV5-5 and TRBJ2-3, is DAGVTQSPTHLIKTRGQQVTLRCSPISGHKSVSWYQQVLGQGPQFIFQYYEKEERGRGNFPDRFSARQFPNYSSELNVNALLLGDSALYLCASSPAGKLAGGRVTDTQYFGPGTRLTVL.

The chain employs TRBV5-1 and TRBJ2-2, with D hard to call. The V end lost 2 bases, the J end lost 7 bases, and 9 bases lay between the germline ends. This CDR3 has 13 residues. Germline CDR1 and CDR2: SGHRS and YFSETQ. CDR3 protein: CASSFDGDGELFF. In DNA, the CDR3 is TGCGCCAGCAGCTTTGATGGGGACGGGGAGCTGTTTTTT.

This clonotype came up many times. The genes are TRBV6-9 and TRBJ2-3; D unclear. CDR1 is MNHGY and CDR2 is SVAAGI in the germline V gene. Trimming took 0 bases from V and 4 from J, leaving 8 bases between them. The CDR3 covers 14 residues. CDR3 loop: CASSYSVKADTQYF. The CDR3 DNA sequence: TGTGCCAGCAGTTATTCGGTGAAGGCAGATACGCAGTATTTT.

This chain uses TRBV13 with TRBJ1-6; 7 nucleotides align to TRBD1. The V gene's germline CDR1 is PRHDT and CDR2 FYEKMQ (reference sequence). V gave up 0 bases and J gave up 9 bases; unmatched junction bases: 11. CDR3 length: 17 residues. The CDR3 spells CASSLGQGDGILSPLHF. CDR3 DNA sequence: TGTGCCAGCAGCTTAGGTCAGGGGGACGGGATCCTTTCACCCCTCCACTTT.

The CDR3: CASSIGSTSVSHEQFF. Written as DNA, the CDR3 is TGTGCCAGTAGTATCGGGAGTACCAGCGTTAGCCATGAGCAGTTCTTC. The V gene is TRBV19, the J gene TRBJ2-1; D might be TRBD2 (6 bases). The CDR3 extends over 16 amino acids. Germline lookup yields CDR1 LNHDA and CDR2 SQIVND (reference sequence). The V and J ends lost 3 bases and 8 bases respectively, with 20 bases between them.

This clonotype was counted ten times or more. V gene TRBV20-1 combines with J gene TRBJ2-7, with D unresolved. V was shortened by 6 bases and J by 4 bases, with 10 bases between the two germline ends. There are 11 residues in the CDR3. The germline V gene encodes CDR1 DFQATT and CDR2 SNEGSKA (reference sequence). The CDR3 nucleotides read TGCAGTGCCCTGGCGGATTACGAGCAGTACTTC. This gives the protein CSALADYEQYF.

The chain joins TRBV5-8 to TRBJ1-3, with D unresolved. CDR1 and CDR2 from the germline V gene are SGHTS and YDEGEE. V was cut by 2 bases and J by 8 bases, with 17 bases left in between. The CDR3 is 15 amino acids. CDR3 region: CASSFNPAPWDTIYF. The CDR3 bases are TGTGCCAGCAGCTTCAACCCGGCACCCTGGGACACCATATATTTT. The variable domain in full, completed from reference TRBV5-8 and TRBJ1-3, reads EAGVTQSPTHLIKTRGQQATLRCSPISGHTSVYWYQQALGLGLQFLLWYDEGEERNRGNFPPRFSGRQFPNYSSELNVNALELEDSALYLCASSFNPAPWDTIYFGEGSWLTVV.

This clonotype appeared many times. This chain uses TRBV2 with TRBJ1-2, with TRBD1 matching 8 bases. The ends lost 3 bases at V and 6 bases at J; junction bases unmatched: 3. This CDR3 is 13 amino acids long. Germline CDR1 SNHLY, CDR2 FYNNEI. The CDR3 bases are TGTGCCAGCAGTGAGCAGGGGGCGCATGGCTACACCTTC. Protein product: CASSEQGAHGYTF.

The rearrangement uses TRBV7-3 and TRBJ2-1; 10 nucleotides match TRBD1. The J call may not be correct, given that the DNA end is closer to TRBJ2-5. This CDR3 spans 13 amino acids. Per germline, CDR1 SGHTA and CDR2 FQGTGA. In DNA, the CDR3 is TGTGCCAGCAGCATGGGACAGGGGATCGCCCAGTACTTC. Encoded protein: CASSMGQGIAQYF.

The V call is TRBV11-2, the J call TRBJ2-1; 11 positions match TRBD2. The CDR3 runs to 16 residues. V lost 0 bases and J lost 2; bases outside the gene matches: 0. The germline V gene has CDR1 SGHAT and CDR2 FQNNGV. The CDR3 nucleotides read TGTGCCAGCAGCTTAGAACTAGCGGGAGCCTACAATGAGCAGTTCTTC. Encoded protein: CASSLELAGAYNEQFF.

This chain joins TRBV3-1 and TRBJ2-3; D remains ambiguous. Trimming left V 2 bases short and J 0 bases short, with 12 bases between. Germline V gives CDR1 LGHDT, CDR2 YNNKEL (reference sequence). The CDR3 spans 16 residues. CDR3 coding DNA: TGTGCCAGCAGCCAAACGCGTTTTGCTAGCACAGATACGCAGTATTTT. It translates to CASSQTRFASTDTQYF.

The chain carries TRBV19 and TRBJ1-2; 7 bases agree with TRBD1. The germline V gene encodes CDR1 LNHDA and CDR2 SQIVND (reference sequence). The CDR3 consists of 15 residues. Trimming removed 5 bases from V and 3 bases from J; junction bases left unmatched: 9. CDR3 coding DNA: TGTGCCAGTAGTCCCACCTGGGGACAGCACTATGGCTACACCTTC. Protein sequence: CASSPTWGQHYGYTF.

This clonotype was observed many times. The V gene is TRBV6-1, the J gene TRBJ2-1, with TRBD1 identical over 7 bases. The CDR3 runs to 15 residues. Germline CDR1 MNHNS, CDR2 SASEGT. With V trimmed by 6 bases and J by 0 bases, 5 bases remained unmatched. The CDR3 coding sequence is TGTGCCAGCAGAAACCGGGACAGCTCCTACAATGAGCAGTTCTTC. Encoded protein: CASRNRDSSYNEQFF.

This clonotype has only a few counts. The chain is built from TRBV27 and TRBJ1-5, with D possibly matching TRBD1 (5 bases). CDR3 length equals 14 residues. Trimming cost V 8 bases and J 6 bases, with 17 bases left between them. Germline values: CDR1 MNHEY, CDR2 SMNVEV (reference sequence). The CDR3 reads CASRGRPGSQPQHF. In nucleotides, the CDR3 is TGTGCCAGCCGGGGACGGCCCGGGAGTCAGCCCCAGCATTTT.

V is TRBV9 and J is TRBJ2-3; D call uncertain. Germline values: CDR1 SGDLS, CDR2 YYNGEE. V was trimmed by 2 bases and J by 14 bases, leaving 15 bases between them. The length of the CDR3 is 12 residues. The DNA of the CDR3 is TGTGCCAGCAGCGTCGGGTCGGCCCCCTTGTATTTT. This sequence encodes CASSVGSAPLYF. The full variable domain, rest sourced from reference TRBV9 and TRBJ2-3, is DSGVTQTPKHLITATGQRVTLRCSPRSGDLSVYWYQQSLDQGLQFLIQYYNGEERAKGNILERFSAQQFPDLHSELNLSSLELGDSALYFCASSVGSAPLYFGPGTRLTVL.

This clonotype was counted at least ten times. This rearrangement joins TRBV7-9 to TRBJ2-2; D is unresolved. The CDR3 extends over 13 amino acids. V lost 5 bases, J lost 2 bases, and 6 bases lay in between. CDR1 is SEHNR and CDR2 is FQNEAQ in the germline V gene (reference sequence). The CDR3, as DNA: TGTGCCAGCAGCCCCAGAAACACCGGGGAGCTGTTTTTT. Its protein product is CASSPRNTGELFF.

At least ten counts were recorded for this clonotype. This chain joins TRBV28 and TRBJ1-4; no clear D. From germline, CDR1 is MDHEN and CDR2 SYDVKM. The CDR3 consists of 15 residues. With 10 bases removed from V and 0 bases from J, the gap between germline ends came to 15 bases. The CDR3 is CATRQWIATNEKLFF. Written as DNA, the CDR3 is TGTGCCACACGACAATGGATTGCAACTAATGAAAAACTGTTTTTT.

This clonotype was picked up many times. V usage is TRBV7-9 and J usage is TRBJ1-2; no reliable D call. The germline CDR1 and CDR2 sequences are SEHNR and FQNEAQ (reference sequence). Trimming pared 4 bases from V and 7 bases from J, leaving 4 bases between. The CDR3 is made up of 10 amino acids. The CDR3 loop reads CASSSPGYTF. The DNA for the CDR3 is TGTGCCAGCAGCTCACCTGGCTACACCTTC.

Of note for this clonotype: A read error is possible here, since a much larger clone lies one base away. The V call is TRBV29-1, the J call TRBJ1-2; D unresolved. CDR1 and CDR2 (germline): SQVTM, ANQGSEA. This CDR3 has 12 amino acids. Trimming left V 6 bases short and J 2 bases short, with 10 bases between. For the CDR3, the DNA is TGCAGCGTCCCGAAAGTCAACTATGGCTACACCTTC. It specifies CSVPKVNYGYTF. Full variable domain (rest looked up from reference TRBV29-1 and TRBJ1-2): SAVISQKPSRDICQRGTSLTIQCQVDSQVTMMFWYRQQPGQSLTLIATANQGSEATYESGFVIDKFPISRPNLTFSTLTVSNMSPEDSSIYLCSVPKVNYGYTFGSGTRLTVV.

Only a few counts were recorded for this clonotype. The CDR3 sequence: CAISANGGETQYF. The CDR3 DNA sequence: TGTGCCATCAGCGCGAATGGCGGAGAGACCCAGTACTTC. This rearrangement joins TRBV10-3 to TRBJ2-5; no reliable D call. Germline CDR1 ENHRY, CDR2 SYGVKD. The CDR3 consists of 13 residues. V dropped 6 bases and J dropped 4 bases, with 12 bases sitting between them.